This T cell receptor (beta chain) was found in a study of glioma-infiltrating T cells after dendritic cell vaccination (dated by TCRdb to about 2016). With respect to the entire study: A cohort of 15 glioblastoma patients from Phase I and II dendritic cell vaccination trials was included, of whom 9 were newly diagnosed and 6 had recurrent disease. Between about 2003 and 2012, patients were given autologous tumor lysate-pulsed dendritic cell vaccination. The vaccine consisted of monocyte-derived dendritic cells cultured less than eight days with IL-4 and GM-CSF, then pulsed overnight with autologous tumor lysate. Each patient got three intradermal injections of the dendritic cell vaccine, spaced at biweekly intervals, in the arm below the axilla. Tumor-infiltrating lymphocyte content was quantified and tumor and blood repertoires were compared in dendritic cell-vaccinated glioblastoma patients by deep sequencing of TCR beta CDR3 regions. Survival after dendritic cell vaccination was correlated with TCR sequencing metrics such as TIL content and the overlap between tumor and blood repertoires.

Deletion took 5 bases off V and 8 bases off J, with a span of 10 bases between the germline ends. CDR1 and CDR2 (SGHRS, YFSETQ) derive from the germline V gene. The CDR3 runs 12 amino acids, cysteine and phenylalanine included. Only the CDR3 region is kept as DNA, spanning 36 bases read in frame from base 1. What the study reported, not specific to this receptor: After dendritic cell vaccination, a higher estimated pretreatment TIL content predicted longer time to progression and longer overall survival. The response model built on TCR overlap across three groups was characterized as speculative, with prospective validation still needed. The cohort was small and heterogeneous, only a few patients had full blood and tumor sets, and even fewer had initial-recurrent tumor pairs. No direct relationship between TCR clonality and survival was found, suggesting a diverse polyclonal response may matter.

Patients were selected for having adequate residual fresh-frozen tumor tissue and more than two years of available survival data. Molecular status otherwise varied across the glioblastoma patients, but none of them carried an isocitrate dehydrogenase mutation. PBMC collection took place before vaccination, two weeks after the third vaccination, and at tumor progression if progression occurred. Genomic DNA was extracted with the Qiagen DNeasy Blood extraction Kit. Remarks on this clone: Its antigen specificity is not known. No base-level quality is on record; no much larger clone is a single base apart.

Using the immunoSEQ assay, TCRB CDR3 regions were amplified from roughly 1.8 micrograms of genomic DNA, or from all available DNA when less than that was on hand. For multiplex PCR, 60 forward primers for TCR V beta segments and 13 reverse primers for J beta segments were used. To estimate the number of reads per starting template, synthetic control templates were added to each sample at limiting dilution. Sequencing produced 87 bp reads on the Illumina HiSeq System. Processing in the source paper ran as follows. PCR and sequencing errors were removed by merging closely related sequences with a nearest neighbor algorithm. TCR overlap was measured as the percentage of unique tumor TCR beta sequences also present in the same patient's peripheral blood. What TCRdb holds here is the immuneACCESS table cut down to in-frame rearrangements. Part of the clones is not present; checked against another copy, under half of the missing clones reflect an unresolved V gene, and the others are unexplained. D and trimming come from the DNA, and the V and J calls and clone size come from that table. The sample table contains fewer than 110,000 clones; only one count was recorded for roughly 79% of them. The leading ten clones occupy less than 15% of the sample.

The chain is made from TRBV5-1 and TRBJ2-2, with the D gene not clear enough to name. This sequence originates from a human donor with glioblastoma. The sample here was blood, taken before dendritic cell vaccination. The CDR3 sequence is CASSTLAGELFF. The nucleotide sequence reads as follows: TGCGCCAGCAGTACCCTCGCGGGGGAGCTGTTTTTT.